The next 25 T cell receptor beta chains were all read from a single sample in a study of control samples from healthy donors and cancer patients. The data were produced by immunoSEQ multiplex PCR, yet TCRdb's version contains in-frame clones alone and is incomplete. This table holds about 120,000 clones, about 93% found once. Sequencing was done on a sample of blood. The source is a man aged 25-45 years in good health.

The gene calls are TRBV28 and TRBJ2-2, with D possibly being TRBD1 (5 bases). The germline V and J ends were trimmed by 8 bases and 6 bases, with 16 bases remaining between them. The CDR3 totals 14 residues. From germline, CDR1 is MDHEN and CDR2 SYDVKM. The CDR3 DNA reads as TGTGCCAGCGGTGACAGCGTCCTCTCCGGGGAGCTGTTTTTT. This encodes CASGDSVLSGELFF.

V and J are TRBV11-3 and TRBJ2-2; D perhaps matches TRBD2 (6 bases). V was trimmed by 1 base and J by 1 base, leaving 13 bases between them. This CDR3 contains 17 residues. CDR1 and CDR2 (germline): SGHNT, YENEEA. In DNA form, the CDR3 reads TGTGCCAGCAGCTTAGCGGTGGGACTCTTGAACACCGGGGAGCTGTTTTTT. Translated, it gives CASSLAVGLLNTGELFF.

CDR3 nucleotides: TGTGCCAGCAGCTTCCGGACAGGGAACTATGAAAAACTGTTTTTT. Its translation: CASSFRTGNYEKLFF. This sequence joins TRBV5-6 and TRBJ1-4; TRBD1 matches 8 bases. This CDR3 has 15 residues. The germline V gene has CDR1 SGHDT and CDR2 YYEEEE. V was clipped by 2 bases and J by 6 bases; unmatched bases: 6.

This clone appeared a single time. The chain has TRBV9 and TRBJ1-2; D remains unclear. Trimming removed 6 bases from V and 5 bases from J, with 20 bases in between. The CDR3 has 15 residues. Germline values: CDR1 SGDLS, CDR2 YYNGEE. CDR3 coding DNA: TGTGCCAGCACATTAAACGAGGCAAAGAGATATGGCTACACCTTC. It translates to CASTLNEAKRYGYTF.

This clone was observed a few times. CDR3 nucleotide sequence: TGTGCCAGCAGCCAAGAGACAGCGGCCTCCTACGAGCAGTACTTC. Its protein is CASSQETAASYEQYF. This sequence joins TRBV11-2 and TRBJ2-7; tentatively, D is TRBD1 or TRBD2 (5 bases each). Germline CDR1 reads SGHAT; CDR2 reads FQNNGV. The CDR3 loop spans 15 amino acids. The V end was cut by 5 bases, the J end by 0 bases, with 14 bases between. Complete variable domain (other parts from reference TRBV11-2 and TRBJ2-7): EAGVAQSPRYKIIEKRQSVAFWCNPISGHATLYWYQQILGQGPKLLIQFQNNGVVDDSQLPKDRFSAERLKGVDSTLKIQPAKLEDSAVYLCASSQETAASYEQYFGPGTRLTVT.

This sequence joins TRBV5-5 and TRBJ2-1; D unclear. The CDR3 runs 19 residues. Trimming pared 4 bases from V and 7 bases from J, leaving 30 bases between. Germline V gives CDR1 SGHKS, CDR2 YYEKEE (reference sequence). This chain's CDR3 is CASSPGYVLGSSRLNEQFF. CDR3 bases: TGTGCCAGCAGCCCCGGTTATGTCCTCGGGTCTTCCCGTTTGAATGAGCAGTTCTTC.

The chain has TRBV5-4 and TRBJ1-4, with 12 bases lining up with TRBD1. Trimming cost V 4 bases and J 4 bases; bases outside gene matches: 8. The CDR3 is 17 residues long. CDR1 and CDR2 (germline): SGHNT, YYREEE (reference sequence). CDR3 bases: TGTGCCAGCAGCGCCGGGACAGGGGGCCCTCTTAATGAAAAACTGTTTTTT. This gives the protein CASSAGTGGPLNEKLFF. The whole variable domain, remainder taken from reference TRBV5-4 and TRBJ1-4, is ETGVTQSPTHLIKTRGQQVTLRCSSQSGHNTVSWYQQALGQGPQFIFQYYREEENGRGNFPPRFSGLQFPNYSSELNVNALELDDSALYLCASSAGTGGPLNEKLFFGSGTQLSVL.

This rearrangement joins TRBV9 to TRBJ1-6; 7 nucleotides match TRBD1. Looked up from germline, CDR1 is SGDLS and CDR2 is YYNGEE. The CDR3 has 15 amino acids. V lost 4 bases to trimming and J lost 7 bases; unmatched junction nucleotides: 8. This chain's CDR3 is CASSSRTGSNSPLHF. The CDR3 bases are TGTGCCAGCAGCTCCCGGACAGGTAGCAATTCACCCCTCCACTTT.

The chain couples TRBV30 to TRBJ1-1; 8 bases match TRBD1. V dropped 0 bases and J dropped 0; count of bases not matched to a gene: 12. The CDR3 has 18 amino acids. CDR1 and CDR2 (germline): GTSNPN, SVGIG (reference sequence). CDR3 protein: CAWSVLGRGPEMNTEAFF. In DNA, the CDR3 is TGTGCCTGGAGTGTACTTGGCAGGGGGCCGGAGATGAACACTGAAGCTTTCTTT.

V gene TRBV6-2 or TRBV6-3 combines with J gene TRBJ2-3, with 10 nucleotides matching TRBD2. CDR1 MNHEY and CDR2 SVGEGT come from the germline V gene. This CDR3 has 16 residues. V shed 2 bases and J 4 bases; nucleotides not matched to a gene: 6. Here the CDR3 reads CASSYVSGGGADTQYF. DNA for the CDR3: TGTGCCAGCAGTTACGTGAGCGGGGGGGGCGCAGATACGCAGTATTTT.

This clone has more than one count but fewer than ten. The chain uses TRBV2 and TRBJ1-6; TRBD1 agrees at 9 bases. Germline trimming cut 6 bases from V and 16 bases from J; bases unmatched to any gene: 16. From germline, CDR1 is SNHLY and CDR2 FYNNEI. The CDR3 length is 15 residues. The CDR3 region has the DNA TGTGCCAGCAGAGAAATCCGGGACAGGGCCCAATCTCTCCACTTT. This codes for CASREIRDRAQSLHF.

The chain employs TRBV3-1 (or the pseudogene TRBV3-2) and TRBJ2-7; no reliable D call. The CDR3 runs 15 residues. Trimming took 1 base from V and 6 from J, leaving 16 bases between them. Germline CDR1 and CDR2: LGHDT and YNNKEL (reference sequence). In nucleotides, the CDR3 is TGTGCCAGCAGCCAAGTAGAACGCTCAGTTGGCGAGCAGTACTTC. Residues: CASSQVERSVGEQYF.

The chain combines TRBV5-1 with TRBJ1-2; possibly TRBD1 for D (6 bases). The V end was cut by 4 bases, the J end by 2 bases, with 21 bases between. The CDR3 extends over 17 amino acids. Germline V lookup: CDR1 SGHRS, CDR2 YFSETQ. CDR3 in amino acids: CASSPRGPTGPNYGYTF. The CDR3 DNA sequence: TGCGCCAGCAGCCCCCGGGGACCGACAGGTCCCAACTATGGCTACACCTTC.

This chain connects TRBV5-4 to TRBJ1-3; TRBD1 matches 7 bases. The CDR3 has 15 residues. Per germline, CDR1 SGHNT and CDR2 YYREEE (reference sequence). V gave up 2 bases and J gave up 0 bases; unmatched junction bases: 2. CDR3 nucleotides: TGTGCCAGCAGCTTAGGGGGCCGCTCTGGAAACACCATATATTTT. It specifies CASSLGGRSGNTIYF. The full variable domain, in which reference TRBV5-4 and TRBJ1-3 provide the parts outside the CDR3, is ETGVTQSPTHLIKTRGQQVTLRCSSQSGHNTVSWYQQALGQGPQFIFQYYREEENGRGNFPPRFSGLQFPNYSSELNVNALELDDSALYLCASSLGGRSGNTIYFGEGSWLTVV.

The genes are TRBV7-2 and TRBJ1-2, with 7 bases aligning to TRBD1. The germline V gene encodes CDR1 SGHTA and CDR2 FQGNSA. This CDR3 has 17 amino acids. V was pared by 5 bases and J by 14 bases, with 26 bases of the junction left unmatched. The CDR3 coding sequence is TGTGCCAGCAGCCCTGCAGGGGTCTCCCTTTCAGGGGGTATAGATACCTTC. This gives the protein CASSPAGVSLSGGIDTF.

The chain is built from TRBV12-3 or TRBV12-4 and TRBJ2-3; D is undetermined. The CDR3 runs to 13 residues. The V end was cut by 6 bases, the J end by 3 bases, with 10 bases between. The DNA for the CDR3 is TGTGCCAGCAGGACGGGCCGTACAGATACGCAGTATTTT. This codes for CASRTGRTDTQYF.

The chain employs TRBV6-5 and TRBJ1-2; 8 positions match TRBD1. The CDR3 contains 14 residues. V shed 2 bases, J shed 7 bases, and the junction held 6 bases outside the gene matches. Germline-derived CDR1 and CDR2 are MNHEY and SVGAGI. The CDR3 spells CASSYHRTGRGYTF. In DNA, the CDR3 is TGTGCCAGCAGTTACCACAGGACAGGGCGTGGCTACACCTTC.

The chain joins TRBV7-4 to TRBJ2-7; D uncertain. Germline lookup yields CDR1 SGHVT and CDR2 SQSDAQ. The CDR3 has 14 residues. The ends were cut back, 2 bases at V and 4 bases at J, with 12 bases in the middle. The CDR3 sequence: CASSLCHHLYEQYF. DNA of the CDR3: TGTGCCAGCAGCTTATGCCACCATTTATACGAGCAGTACTTC.

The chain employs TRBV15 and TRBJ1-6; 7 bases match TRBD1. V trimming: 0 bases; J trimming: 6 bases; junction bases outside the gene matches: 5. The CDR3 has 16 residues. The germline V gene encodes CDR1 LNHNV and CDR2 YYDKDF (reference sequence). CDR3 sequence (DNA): TGTGCCACCAGCAGAGATCCCTACAGGGGTAATTCACCCCTCCACTTT. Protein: CATSRDPYRGNSPLHF.

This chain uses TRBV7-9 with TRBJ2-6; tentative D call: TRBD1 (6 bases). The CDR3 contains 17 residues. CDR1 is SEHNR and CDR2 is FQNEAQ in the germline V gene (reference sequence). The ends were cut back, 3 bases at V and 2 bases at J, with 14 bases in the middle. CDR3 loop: CASSFRPQGTGANVLTF. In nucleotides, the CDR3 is TGTGCCAGCAGCTTTCGACCACAGGGAACTGGGGCCAACGTCCTGACTTTC.

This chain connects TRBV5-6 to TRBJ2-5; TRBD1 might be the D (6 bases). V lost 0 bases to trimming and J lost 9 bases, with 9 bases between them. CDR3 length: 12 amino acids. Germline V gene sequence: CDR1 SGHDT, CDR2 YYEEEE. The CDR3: CASSLAGAAQYF. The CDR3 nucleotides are TGTGCCAGCAGCTTGGCAGGGGCGGCCCAGTACTTC.

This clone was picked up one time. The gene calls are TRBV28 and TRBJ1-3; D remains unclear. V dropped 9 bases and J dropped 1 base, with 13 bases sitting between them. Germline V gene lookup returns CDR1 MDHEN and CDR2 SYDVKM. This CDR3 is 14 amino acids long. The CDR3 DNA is TGTGCCAGTATATCGGCGGGATCTGGAAACACCATATATTTT. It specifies CASISAGSGNTIYF.

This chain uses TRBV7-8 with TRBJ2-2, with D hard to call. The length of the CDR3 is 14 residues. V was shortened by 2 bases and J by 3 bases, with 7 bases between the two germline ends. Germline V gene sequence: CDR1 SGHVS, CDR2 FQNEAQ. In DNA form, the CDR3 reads TGTGCCAGCAGCTTAAGGACGGACACCGGGGAGCTGTTTTTT. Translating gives CASSLRTDTGELFF.

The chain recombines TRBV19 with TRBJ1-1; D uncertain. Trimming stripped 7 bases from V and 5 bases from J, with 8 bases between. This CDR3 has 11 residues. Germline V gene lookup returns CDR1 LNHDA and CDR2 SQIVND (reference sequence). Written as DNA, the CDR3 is TGTGCCAGTACCATGGGGACTGAAGCTTTCTTT. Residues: CASTMGTEAFF.

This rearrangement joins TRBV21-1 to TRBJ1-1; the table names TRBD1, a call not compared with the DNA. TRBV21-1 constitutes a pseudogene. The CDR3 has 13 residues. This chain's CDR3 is CASRQGAQQEAFF. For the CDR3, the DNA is TGTGCCAGCAGACAGGGGGCCCAACAGGAGGCTTTCTTT.